These 19 T cell receptor beta chains came from one sample sequenced in a study of cytotoxic CD8 clonotypes in ibrutinib-treated CLL (dated by TCRdb to about 2021). Library preparation was by the immunoSEQ multiplex PCR assay. Drawn from immuneACCESS, this table holds only the in-frame rearrangements with V and J called that TCRdb kept. Clones are partly lost; checked studies trace under half to an unresolved V gene and leave the rest unexplained. The sample yields under 300,000 clones; 70% to 80% were counted once. The ten largest make up roughly 5% of the sample. What the time point label conveys for this sample: progressive disease on ibrutinib. The sample in question was PBMCs, obtained at disease progression, from a patient treated with ibrutinib. The receptors originated from a human donor with chronic lymphocytic leukemia.

The chain is built from TRBV25-1 and TRBJ1-5, with a weak D call TRBD1 (6 bases). V lost 5 bases and J lost 2, with 16 bases in between. The germline CDR1 and CDR2 sequences are MGHDK and SYGVNS. This CDR3 has 16 amino acids. The CDR3: CASSPIGGYGNQPQHF. CDR3 DNA sequence: TGTGCCAGCAGTCCAATAGGGGGGTATGGCAATCAGCCCCAGCATTTT.

J is TRBJ2-3 and V is TRBV4-3; D not certain. V lost 3 bases and J 1 base, leaving 17 bases between the germline ends. This CDR3 has 17 amino acids. Germline-derived CDR1 and CDR2 are LGHNA and YSLEER. The CDR3 sequence: CASSQTLRAFGTDTQYF. For the CDR3, the DNA is TGCGCCAGCAGCCAGACGCTCCGGGCCTTTGGCACAGATACGCAGTATTTT.

The chain recombines TRBV9 with TRBJ2-2; D assignment may be TRBD1 or TRBD2 (5 bases each). Looked up from germline, CDR1 is SGDLS and CDR2 is YYNGEE. The CDR3 has 13 residues. V was cut by 10 bases and J by 2 bases, with 12 bases left in between. DNA of the CDR3: TGTGCCTCCGGGACCTTAAACACCGGGGAGCTGTTTTTT. Translating it yields CASGTLNTGELFF. The full variable domain, in which reference TRBV9 and TRBJ2-2 provide the parts outside the CDR3, is DSGVTQTPKHLITATGQRVTLRCSPRSGDLSVYWYQQSLDQGLQFLIQYYNGEERAKGNILERFSAQQFPDLHSELNLSSLELGDSALYFCASGTLNTGELFFGEGSRLTVL.

The chain has TRBV29-1 and TRBJ1-2; the D gene is possibly TRBD1 (6 bases). Trimming shortened V by 2 bases and J by 4 bases, and 11 bases separated the two germline ends. CDR1 and CDR2 (germline): SQVTM, ANQGSEA. CDR3 length: 13 residues. The CDR3 sequence: CSVESGEFYGYTF. The CDR3 region has the DNA TGCAGCGTTGAATCAGGGGAATTCTATGGCTACACCTTC.

This clone is a singleton in its sample. The rearrangement links TRBV5-1 to TRBJ1-2; 9 bases are a match to TRBD1. After removal of 0 bases from V and 3 bases from J, the junction contained 15 bases not matched to a gene. CDR3 size: 19 residues. Germline V CDR1 and CDR2: SGHRS, YFSETQ. DNA of the CDR3: TGCGCCAGCAGCTTGGTACGCTTTAGGGACAGGGATAGGGACTATGGCTACACCTTC. Its protein product is CASSLVRFRDRDRDYGYTF.

CDR3 region: CASSQDRGLYEQYF. The DNA for the CDR3 is TGTGCCAGCAGCCAGGACAGGGGGCTTTACGAGCAGTACTTC. The chain combines TRBV14 with TRBJ2-7; 11 bases agree with TRBD1. This CDR3 region has 14 residues. After removal of 3 bases from V and 4 bases from J, the junction contained 2 bases not matched to a gene. The V gene's germline CDR1 is SGHDN and CDR2 FVKESK.

The chain employs TRBV2 and TRBJ2-3, with TRBD2 as a possible D gene (5 bases). Germline loops: CDR1 SNHLY, CDR2 FYNNEI. Trimming stripped 6 bases from V and 1 base from J, with 14 bases between. The CDR3 loop spans 15 amino acids. The CDR3 DNA sequence: TGTGCCAGCAGGCCCTGGGTTAGCGGCACAGATACGCAGTATTTT. It is translated as CASRPWVSGTDTQYF.

CDR3 sequence (DNA): TGTGCCAGCAGCCCCCGCCCCCTAGCTAGGACAGAAAACATTCAGTACTTC. It is translated as CASSPRPLARTENIQYF. The J gene is TRBJ2-4, the V gene TRBV13; weak D call: TRBD1 (6 bases). The V end was cut by 5 bases, the J end by 5 bases, with 22 bases between. CDR1 and CDR2 from the germline V gene are PRHDT and FYEKMQ (reference sequence). CDR3 size: 17 residues.

CDR3 sequence: CSVQGQGGYGYTF. The DNA of the CDR3 is TGCAGCGTCCAGGGACAGGGTGGCTATGGCTACACCTTC. V is TRBV29-1 and J is TRBJ1-2; TRBD1 agrees at 9 bases. After removal of 6 bases from V and 4 bases from J, the junction contained 6 bases not matched to a gene. The CDR3 is 13 residues long. CDR1 and CDR2 (germline): SQVTM, ANQGSEA.

This rearrangement joins TRBV5-1 to TRBJ2-7; TRBD2 matches 13 bases. The junction had 9 bases not matched to a gene; V was cut back by 4 bases and J by 2 bases. Germline V gene data show CDR1 as SGHRS and CDR2 as YFSETQ. The CDR3 extends over 17 amino acids. CDR3 DNA: TGCGCCAGCAGCAAGGGACTAGCGGGGTTTGGGGCCTACGAGCAGTACTTC. As protein: CASSKGLAGFGAYEQYF.

This clone was observed a single time. The chain recombines TRBV10-3 with TRBJ1-2, with 7 bases that match TRBD1. Germline CDR1 ENHRY, CDR2 SYGVKD. The V gene end was trimmed by 5 bases and the J gene end by 2 bases; junction bases not matched to a gene: 8. The CDR3 is 15 residues long. CDR3 bases: TGTGCCATCAGTATGGGACAGACTATGAACTATGGCTACACCTTC. Translation gives CAISMGQTMNYGYTF.

The chain has TRBV28 and TRBJ2-5; no definite D call. The germline V gene has CDR1 MDHEN and CDR2 SYDVKM. The CDR3 runs 13 residues. The V end was cut by 4 bases, the J end by 7 bases, with 13 bases between. The chain's CDR3 is CASSSAWIGTQYF. CDR3 sequence (DNA): TGTGCCAGCAGTTCGGCCTGGATCGGGACCCAGTACTTC.

The V and J genes are TRBV9 and TRBJ1-3; D uncertain. V was cut by 4 bases and J by 0 bases, with 11 bases left in between. This CDR3 comprises 15 residues. Germline V gives CDR1 SGDLS, CDR2 YYNGEE. The CDR3 loop is CASSSTSPSGNTIYF. The CDR3 DNA reads TGTGCCAGCAGCTCAACATCACCCTCTGGAAACACCATATATTTT.

The rearrangement links TRBV19 to TRBJ1-5, with D perhaps matching TRBD1 (6 bases). The CDR3 loop spans 16 amino acids. Germline V gene data show CDR1 as LNHDA and CDR2 as SQIVND (reference sequence). V was pared by 3 bases and J by 0 bases, with 12 bases between. CDR3 protein: CASSMRGGYSNQPQHF. DNA of the CDR3: TGTGCCAGTAGTATGAGGGGGGGCTATAGCAATCAGCCCCAGCATTTT.

The genes are TRBV2 and TRBJ2-7; 9 bases align to TRBD1. The V segment lost 10 bases and the J segment 1 base; nucleotides outside the gene matches: 5. Per germline, CDR1 SNHLY and CDR2 FYNNEI. The CDR3 has 13 amino acids. CDR3 DNA sequence: TGTGCCAACACCGGGACAGGGTCCTACGAGCAGTACTTC. Protein sequence: CANTGTGSYEQYF.

CDR3 DNA sequence: TGTGCCAGCAGCCCCAGCACCGGGGGGAGGGGCGAGCAGTACTTC. The encoded protein is CASSPSTGGRGEQYF. The V call is TRBV7-7, the J call TRBJ2-7, with 7 bases fitting TRBD2. V shed 5 bases, J shed 6 bases, and the junction held 13 bases outside the gene matches. The germline V gene has CDR1 SSHAT and CDR2 FNYEAQ (reference sequence). The CDR3 length is 15 residues.

In this sample, this clone turned up a few times. This chain joins TRBV15 and TRBJ1-2; tentative D call: TRBD1 (6 bases). The CDR3 loop spans 16 amino acids. V was trimmed by 0 bases and J by 1 base, leaving 12 bases between them. Germline CDR1 reads LNHNV; CDR2 reads YYDKDF (reference sequence). CDR3 coding DNA: TGTGCCACCAGCAGAGACCAGGGGCGGGTTAACTATGGCTACACCTTC. This gives the protein CATSRDQGRVNYGYTF. Full variable domain (outside the CDR3, taken from reference TRBV15 and TRBJ1-2): DAMVIQNPRYQVTQFGKPVTLSCSQTLNHNVMYWYQQKSSQAPKLLFHYYDKDFNNEADTPDNFQSRRPNTSFCFLDIRSPGLGDTAMYLCATSRDQGRVNYGYTFGSGTRLTVV.

The CDR3 coding sequence is TGTGCCAGCAGCGACGGACAGGGGGGCTCCTACGAGCAGTACTTC. Protein sequence: CASSDGQGGSYEQYF. The genes are TRBV9 and TRBJ2-7; 10 positions match TRBD1. The V segment lost 3 bases and the J segment 0 bases; nucleotides outside the gene matches: 3. The CDR3 extends over 15 amino acids. In germline, CDR1 is SGDLS, CDR2 YYNGEE.

The chain combines TRBV9 with TRBJ2-2, with D possibly being TRBD1 (5 bases). CDR1 and CDR2 from the germline V gene are SGDLS and YYNGEE. Trimming took off 2 bases at V and 4 bases at J, with 9 bases between the two ends. The CDR3 has 14 residues. CDR3 sequence reads: CASSVAGRTGELFF. The CDR3 DNA reads as TGTGCCAGCAGCGTCGCAGGGCGCACCGGGGAGCTGTTTTTT.